The 11 T cell receptor beta chains below come from one sample, sequenced in a study of OX40 agonist ivuxolimab in advanced cancers. The table came from immunoSEQ multiplex PCR; TCRdb's copy has only in-frame clones and leaves some out. The sample holds tens of thousands of clones, roughly 80% seen once. Sequenced material: CD4+ or CD8+ T cells sorted from blood, taken in a trial of the OX40 agonist ivuxolimab. The receptors originated from an adult with an advanced solid tumor such as melanoma, head and neck, liver or kidney cancer.

The CDR3 region is CASSLAGGASSYEQYF. DNA of the CDR3: TGTGCCAGCAGCTTAGCCGGCGGTGCGTCCTCCTACGAGCAGTACTTC. The rearrangement joins TRBV7-9 to TRBJ2-7; D gene unclear. Germline CDR1 SEHNR, CDR2 FQNEAQ (reference sequence). Trimming stripped 0 bases from V and 0 bases from J, with 12 bases between. This CDR3 is built from 16 residues.

The chain is built from TRBV19 and TRBJ1-1, with D possibly being TRBD1 (5 bases). Per germline, CDR1 LNHDA and CDR2 SQIVND (reference sequence). The V end was cut by 3 bases, the J end by 1 base, with 15 bases between. This CDR3 has 16 amino acids. CDR3 coding DNA: TGTGCCAGTAGTATTTATACCGGAGGACAGAACACTGAAGCTTTCTTT. It encodes CASSIYTGGQNTEAFF.

This clone showed up just once. The chain combines TRBV7-3 with TRBJ1-1; D may be TRBD1 (5 bases). Trimming removed 5 bases from V and 3 bases from J, with 13 bases in between. Germline loops: CDR1 SGHTA, CDR2 FQGTGA. The CDR3 is 14 amino acids. The CDR3 sequence is CASSPSREHTEAFF. The CDR3 bases are TGTGCCAGCAGCCCATCCAGGGAGCACACTGAAGCTTTCTTT.

V and J are TRBV29-1 and TRBJ1-3; the match to TRBD1 covers 9 bases. V was pared by 7 bases and J by 4 bases, with 8 bases of the junction left unmatched. The CDR3 is made up of 14 amino acids. Germline V gene data show CDR1 as SQVTM and CDR2 as ANQGSEA. The CDR3 DNA is TGCAGCGCCGGAACGGGACAGGGAGGAAACACCATATATTTT. It codes for CSAGTGQGGNTIYF.

The genes are TRBV6-5 and TRBJ2-3; 7 positions match TRBD1. The CDR3 is 14 amino acids. Germline CDR1 MNHEY, CDR2 SVGAGI. V lost 6 bases, J lost 2 bases, and 5 bases stayed unmatched. For the CDR3, the DNA is TGTGCCAGCAGGACGGGACAGTTCACAGATACGCAGTATTTT. It encodes CASRTGQFTDTQYF.

This clone was counted only a few times. The chain links TRBV6-5 to TRBJ1-2; 8 bases align to TRBD1. The CDR3 covers 13 residues. Per germline, CDR1 MNHEY and CDR2 SVGAGI. V trimming: 4 bases; J trimming: 4 bases; junction bases outside the gene matches: 2. The CDR3 spells CASSFGQGYGYTF. The CDR3 DNA reads as TGTGCCAGCAGTTTTGGACAGGGCTATGGCTACACCTTC.

The chain recombines TRBV28 with TRBJ2-7; D call uncertain. The CDR3 contains 14 residues. Trimming left V 6 bases short and J 0 bases short, with 12 bases between. Germline V CDR1 and CDR2: MDHEN, SYDVKM. The CDR3: CASSRTAPSYEQYF. The CDR3 DNA is TGTGCCAGCAGCAGGACGGCCCCCTCCTACGAGCAGTACTTC.

This clone was recorded a few times. This chain uses TRBV30 with TRBJ1-1, with a tentative D call TRBD1 (5 bases). Germline loops: CDR1 GTSNPN, CDR2 SVGIG (reference sequence). This CDR3 spans 14 amino acids. The V end was cut by 3 bases, the J end by 0 bases, with 11 bases between. Here the CDR3 reads CAWRETELNTEAFF. DNA of the CDR3: TGTGCCTGGAGGGAGACAGAATTGAACACTGAAGCTTTCTTT.

CDR3 nucleotides: TGTGCCTGGAGTGAAGTACGAGAAAAACTGTTTTTT. Its translation: CAWSEVREKLFF. The chain carries TRBV30 and TRBJ1-4; no clear D gene. Trimming took 1 base from V and 8 from J, leaving 8 bases between them. The CDR3 runs to 12 residues. Germline V CDR1 and CDR2: GTSNPN, SVGIG (reference sequence).

This clone occurred a few times. The chain recombines TRBV14 with TRBJ2-5; a weak D match, TRBD2 (6 bases). CDR3 size: 17 residues. CDR1 and CDR2 from the germline V gene are SGHDN and FVKESK. The germline V and J ends were trimmed by 3 bases and 1 base, with 18 bases remaining between them. CDR3 region: CASSQGRGGDLQETQYF. The CDR3 bases are TGTGCCAGCAGCCAGGGTAGGGGCGGGGATCTCCAAGAGACCCAGTACTTC.

This clone was seen a handful of times. The V and J genes are TRBV4-1 and TRBJ2-3; 11 bases are shared with TRBD2. Trimming took 1 base from V and 6 from J; bases not matched to a gene: 6. Germline CDR1 is MGHRA and CDR2 is YSYEKL. The CDR3 length is 16 residues. CDR3 sequence (DNA): TGCGCCAGCAGCCAAGCGACGGCTAGCGGGAGGGATACGCAGTATTTT. Translating it yields CASSQATASGRDTQYF.